This T cell receptor (beta chain) was identified in a study of T cells after yellow fever vaccination. In its sample, this clonotype was seen a few times. The authors made TCR cDNA by 5'RACE template switching, adding a universal primer site and UMIs. MiXCR, run by TCRdb on the 5' RACE reads, gives a single entry per CDR3 protein. The sample lists 400,000 or so distinct CDR3 sequences, about 6% occurring once. The starting material was PBMCs, obtained 5 days after the yellow fever booster vaccination. This clonotype originated in a man aged 30 to 39 who received the YFV17D yellow fever vaccine.

The CDR3 loop is CASSQTPGTKFRGYTF. The CDR3 DNA reads as TGTGCCAGCAGCCAGACCCCGGGAACTAAGTTTAGGGGCTACACCTTC. The chain uses TRBV14 and TRBJ1-2; D unresolved. The length of the CDR3 is 16 residues. V lost 3 bases and J 8 bases, leaving 22 bases between the germline ends. Germline V gives CDR1 SGHDN, CDR2 FVKESK.